One and the same sample provided the 20 T cell receptor beta chains below, sequenced in a study of blood T cell repertoires in COVID-19. The protocol was immunoSEQ multiplex PCR, while the TCRdb copy is restricted to in-frame clones and leaves out a portion. The data contain just over 300,000 clones, roughly 89% of them singletons. Input material: peripheral blood. Receptors originate from a woman aged 30 to 39 with COVID-19, enrolled during active disease.

This chain joins TRBV6-5 and TRBJ1-2; 8 positions agree with TRBD1. The germline V gene encodes CDR1 MNHEY and CDR2 SVGAGI. This CDR3 spans 12 amino acids. The V segment lost 10 bases and the J segment 4 bases; nucleotides outside the gene matches: 5. CDR3 nucleotide sequence: TGTGCCATACGGACAGGGACCTATGGCTACACCTTC. This encodes CAIRTGTYGYTF.

V is TRBV4-3 and J is TRBJ2-5, with D unclear. Germline CDR1 and CDR2: LGHNA and YSLEER. CDR3 length equals 14 residues. Trimming cost V 5 bases and J 0 bases, with 10 bases left between them. The CDR3 protein is CASSAQLYQETQYF. CDR3 nucleotide sequence: TGCGCCAGCAGCGCACAGCTGTACCAAGAGACCCAGTACTTC.

The chain combines TRBV4-1 with TRBJ2-2; 9 bases fit TRBD1. This CDR3 has 17 residues. Germline CDR1 is MGHRA and CDR2 is YSYEKL. The ends lost 1 base at V and 7 bases at J; junction bases unmatched: 10. The CDR3: CASSQVGGQGYHGELFF. The CDR3 bases are TGCGCCAGCAGCCAAGTTGGGGGACAGGGTTACCACGGGGAGCTGTTTTTT.

The chain employs TRBV5-1 and TRBJ2-5; D is perhaps TRBD2 (5 bases). Trimming pared 3 bases from V and 5 bases from J, leaving 17 bases between. The length of the CDR3 is 15 residues. Germline loops: CDR1 SGHRS, CDR2 YFSETQ. The CDR3 DNA sequence: TGCGCCAGCAGCTCCCTTGGTGCGGGCAGGGAGACCCAGTACTTC. Its translation: CASSSLGAGRETQYF.

The rearrangement uses TRBV11-2 and TRBJ2-1; 8 bases are shared with TRBD1. The CDR3 covers 14 residues. Trimming took 4 bases from V and 6 from J; bases not matched to a gene: 5. The germline V gene encodes CDR1 SGHAT and CDR2 FQNNGV. For the CDR3, the DNA is TGTGCCAGCAGCTCACCGACAGGGGCCAATGAGCAGTTCTTC. Amino acids: CASSSPTGANEQFF.

The chain couples TRBV5-1 to TRBJ2-5, with 9 bases fitting TRBD1. CDR1 is SGHRS, CDR2 YFSETQ, per germline. V was clipped by 4 bases and J by 3 bases; unmatched bases: 4. CDR3 length: 14 residues. The CDR3 nucleotides are TGCGCCAGCAGCCCAAGGACAGGGGAAGAGACCCAGTACTTC. Its protein is CASSPRTGEETQYF.

This clone showed up just a few times. J is TRBJ2-1 and V is TRBV10-1; 9 bases are a match to TRBD2. Germline values: CDR1 WNHNN, CDR2 SYGVQD (reference sequence). With V trimmed by 3 bases and J by 10 bases, 7 bases remained unmatched. CDR3 size: 14 residues. CDR3: CASSEHSGGREQFF. The CDR3 nucleotides read TGCGCCAGCAGTGAACATAGCGGGGGACGGGAGCAGTTCTTC.

V usage is TRBV6-5 and J usage is TRBJ2-2; 8 bases map to TRBD2. V shed 10 bases, J shed 5 bases, and the junction held 12 bases outside the gene matches. The CDR3 is 15 amino acids. CDR1 is MNHEY and CDR2 is SVGAGI in the germline V gene. For the CDR3, the DNA is TGTGCCACAGCCCTGGACCGGGGGGGGACCGGGGAGCTGTTTTTT. It is translated as CATALDRGGTGELFF.

The V gene is TRBV9, the J gene TRBJ2-1; 9 bases line up with TRBD2. The germline gives CDR1 SGDLS, CDR2 YYNGEE. The CDR3 spans 14 residues. V shed 2 bases and J 8 bases; nucleotides not matched to a gene: 5. This CDR3 reads CASSVGTSLDEQFF. As DNA, the CDR3 is TGTGCCAGCAGCGTGGGGACTAGCCTCGATGAGCAGTTCTTC. Based on the CDR3 plus reference TRBV9 and TRBJ2-1, the full variable domain is DSGVTQTPKHLITATGQRVTLRCSPRSGDLSVYWYQQSLDQGLQFLIQYYNGEERAKGNILERFSAQQFPDLHSELNLSSLELGDSALYFCASSVGTSLDEQFFGPGTRLTVL.

This clone turned up a few times. In nucleotides, the CDR3 is TGTGCCAGCAGCTTGCACGGACAGAACACTGAAGCTTTCTTT. Translating gives CASSLHGQNTEAFF. The V call is TRBV7-8, the J call TRBJ1-1; D perhaps matches TRBD1 (5 bases). Germline-derived CDR1 and CDR2 are SGHVS and FQNEAQ. V lost 3 bases, J lost 1 base, and 9 bases lay in between. This CDR3 is 14 amino acids long.

The chain carries TRBV2 and TRBJ1-2; possible D gene TRBD1, 5 bases. Trimming removed 6 bases from V and 8 bases from J, with 10 bases in between. The CDR3 consists of 11 residues. CDR1 and CDR2 from the germline V gene are SNHLY and FYNNEI. The CDR3 nucleotides read TGTGCCAGCAGGAGACAGAGGGGCTACACCTTC. Translating gives CASRRQRGYTF.

The rearrangement joins TRBV5-4 to TRBJ1-1; tentatively, D is TRBD1 (5 bases). V lost 0 bases, J lost 5 bases, and 11 bases lay in between. In germline, CDR1 is SGHNT, CDR2 YYREEE (reference sequence). The CDR3 has 14 amino acids. This CDR3 is CASSLVGARTEAFF. CDR3 nucleotide sequence: TGTGCCAGCAGCTTGGTAGGGGCGCGAACTGAAGCTTTCTTT.

This rearrangement joins TRBV7-6 to TRBJ1-5; 9 nucleotides line up with TRBD1. CDR3 length: 15 residues. The V gene's germline CDR1 is SGHVS and CDR2 FNYEAQ. With V trimmed by 4 bases and J by 6 bases, 7 bases remained unmatched. The CDR3 nucleotides read TGTGCCAGCAGCTCTGGGGACAGGGTTGGTCAGCCCCAGCATTTT. This translates into CASSSGDRVGQPQHF.

V is TRBV2 and J is TRBJ1-5; D not certain. The V and J ends lost 2 bases and 6 bases respectively, with 8 bases between them. This CDR3 comprises 13 residues. The V gene's germline CDR1 is SNHLY and CDR2 FYNNEI. CDR3 coding DNA: TGTGCCAGCAGTGAATCACGGGGTCAGCCCCAGCATTTT. Protein: CASSESRGQPQHF. Complete variable domain (other parts from reference TRBV2 and TRBJ1-5): EPEVTQTPSHQVTQMGQEVILRCVPISNHLYFYWYRQILGQKVEFLVSFYNNEISEKSEIFDDQFSVERPDGSNFTLKIRSTKLEDSAMYFCASSESRGQPQHFGDGTRLSIL.

V gene TRBV7-9 combines with J gene TRBJ2-3; 8 positions agree with TRBD2. Germline CDR1 reads SEHNR; CDR2 reads FQNEAQ (reference sequence). The CDR3 runs to 15 residues. Trimming cost V 5 bases and J 2 bases; bases outside gene matches: 6. The CDR3 region has the DNA TGTGCCAGCAGCCTACTAGCGGACGTCACAGATACGCAGTATTTT. This encodes CASSLLADVTDTQYF.

The chain has TRBV5-4 and TRBJ2-7; the D gene is possibly TRBD2 (7 bases). Germline values: CDR1 SGHNT, CDR2 YYREEE (reference sequence). V was shortened by 4 bases and J by 0 bases, with 11 bases between the two germline ends. The CDR3 covers 14 residues. For the CDR3, the DNA is TGTGCCAGCAGCACGCGGGGGCTCTCCTACGAGCAGTACTTC. This sequence encodes CASSTRGLSYEQYF.

This clone counts as medium-sized (0.01 to 0.1%). V is TRBV6-2 or TRBV6-3 and J is TRBJ1-1; TRBD1 is a possible D gene (5 bases). V lost 6 bases to trimming and J lost 4 bases, with 18 bases between them. This CDR3 is 15 amino acids long. Germline CDR1 MNHEY, CDR2 SVGEGT. This chain's CDR3 is CASSPRGEGATEAFF. The CDR3 nucleotides read TGTGCCAGCAGCCCTCGGGGGGAAGGGGCCACTGAAGCTTTCTTT.

The chain employs TRBV28 and TRBJ2-5, with 10 nucleotides matching TRBD2. The CDR3 extends over 15 amino acids. V shed 6 bases and J 1 base; nucleotides not matched to a gene: 5. CDR1 MDHEN and CDR2 SYDVKM come from the germline V gene. The CDR3 spells CASRSAGGPQETQYF. The CDR3 DNA reads as TGTGCCAGCAGGTCAGCGGGGGGGCCCCAAGAGACCCAGTACTTC.

V usage is TRBV2 and J usage is TRBJ1-3, with a weak D call TRBD1 (6 bases). Trimming removed 6 bases from V and 3 bases from J, with 12 bases in between. This CDR3 contains 14 residues. The germline CDR1 and CDR2 sequences are SNHLY and FYNNEI. CDR3 sequence reads: CASRGQLSGNTIYF. CDR3 nucleotides: TGTGCCAGCAGAGGACAGCTCAGTGGAAACACCATATATTTT.

This rearrangement joins TRBV18 to TRBJ2-5; TRBD2 matches 7 bases. The CDR3 length is 14 residues. Germline values: CDR1 KGHSH, CDR2 LQKENI. The ends lost 3 bases at V and 3 bases at J; junction bases unmatched: 4. The CDR3 DNA reads as TGTGCCAGCTCACCGTACCGGGGGGAAGAGACCCAGTACTTC. It codes for CASSPYRGEETQYF.